Following are 17 T cell receptor beta chains from one sample sequenced in a study of early T cells in non-severe SARS-CoV-2 infection. TCRdb fed the 5' RACE reads into MiXCR, producing one record per CDR3 protein. The sample contains about 60,000 distinct CDR3 sequences, 8.9% of which appear only once. Sequenced sample: whole blood. These receptors came from an adult who was a healthcare worker with PCR-confirmed SARS-CoV-2 infection or an uninfected control (not recorded which).

The chain recombines TRBV10-3 with TRBJ2-7; D is unclear. This CDR3 is 12 amino acids long. Germline loops: CDR1 ENHRY, CDR2 SYGVKD. V lost 2 bases and J 5 bases, leaving 7 bases between the germline ends. The CDR3 region has the DNA TGTGCCATCAGTGAGGGCAAGGACGAGCAGTACTTC. It codes for CAISEGKDEQYF.

This clonotype was counted only a few times. The V call is TRBV6-2 or TRBV6-3, the J call TRBJ1-5, with 7 nucleotides matching TRBD1. Germline CDR1 MNHEY, CDR2 SVGEGT. V shed 6 bases and J 2 bases; nucleotides not matched to a gene: 7. The CDR3 runs 15 residues. In nucleotides, the CDR3 is TGTGCCAGCAGCTCCAGGGGGATCGGCAATCAGCCCCAGCATTTT. It yields the protein CASSSRGIGNQPQHF.

This clonotype was detected many times. The chain has TRBV20-1 and TRBJ2-3; D perhaps matches TRBD1 (6 bases). CDR3 length equals 15 residues. Per germline, CDR1 DFQATT and CDR2 SNEGSKA (reference sequence). V was pared by 5 bases and J by 5 bases, with 20 bases between. The CDR3 reads CSAPKYRVFGDTQYF. CDR3 nucleotides: TGCAGTGCTCCGAAGTACAGGGTATTTGGAGATACGCAGTATTTT.

This clonotype was detected ten times or more. The V call is TRBV11-2, the J call TRBJ2-1; D is unclear. CDR3 length: 12 residues. Trimming removed 3 bases from V and 2 bases from J, with 2 bases in between. In germline, CDR1 is SGHAT, CDR2 FQNNGV. The CDR3 region has the DNA TGTGCCAGCAGCTTCACCTACAATGAGCAGTTCTTC. Translation: CASSFTYNEQFF. Combining the CDR3 with reference TRBV11-2 and TRBJ2-1 gives the whole variable domain EAGVAQSPRYKIIEKRQSVAFWCNPISGHATLYWYQQILGQGPKLLIQFQNNGVVDDSQLPKDRFSAERLKGVDSTLKIQPAKLEDSAVYLCASSFTYNEQFFGPGTRLTVL.

This clonotype showed up many times. The CDR3 spells CATSDTGSGDYGYTF. CDR3 bases: TGTGCCACCAGTGATACAGGGAGCGGTGACTATGGCTACACCTTC. The genes are TRBV24-1 and TRBJ1-2, with D tentatively TRBD1 (6 bases). V was clipped by 3 bases and J by 3 bases, with 13 bases between them. This CDR3 comprises 15 residues. In germline, CDR1 is KGHDR, CDR2 SFDVKD.

Only a few counts were recorded for this clonotype. The J gene is TRBJ2-1, the V gene TRBV28; a possible D gene is TRBD1 (6 bases). Between the trimmed V and J ends, which lost 10 bases and 3 bases, there was a span of 16 bases. Germline CDR1 is MDHEN and CDR2 is SYDVKM. The CDR3 has 14 residues. The CDR3 DNA reads TGTGCCACCCGAGGCACAGGGCTCTACAATGAGCAGTTCTTC. This encodes CATRGTGLYNEQFF.

The J gene is TRBJ2-2, the V gene TRBV5-1; no clear D gene. The CDR3 is 15 residues long. Germline-derived CDR1 and CDR2 are SGHRS and YFSETQ. Deletions cut 4 bases from V and 0 bases from J, with 10 bases between. CDR3: CASSLRNANTGELFF. CDR3 nucleotides: TGCGCCAGCAGCCTTAGGAACGCGAACACCGGGGAGCTGTTTTTT.

The chain couples TRBV28 to TRBJ1-2; D ambiguous. V was trimmed by 5 bases and J by 3 bases, leaving 10 bases between them. CDR1 is MDHEN, CDR2 SYDVKM, per germline. The CDR3 length is 13 residues. The CDR3 DNA reads as TGTGCCAGCAGTCTTCGTACAGACTATGGCTACACCTTC. This encodes CASSLRTDYGYTF.

The chain employs TRBV28 and TRBJ2-2; D possibly corresponds to TRBD1 (6 bases). Germline values: CDR1 MDHEN, CDR2 SYDVKM. Trimming removed 6 bases from V and 6 bases from J, with 23 bases in between. The CDR3 totals 17 residues. For the CDR3, the DNA is TGTGCCAGCAGCCCCCCCTCTAGGGGGTTTGGGTCCGGGGAGCTGTTTTTT. Translation gives CASSPPSRGFGSGELFF.

This clonotype has just a few counts. This chain links TRBV5-1 with TRBJ2-5; 7 bases match TRBD2. Germline CDR1 and CDR2: SGHRS and YFSETQ. V shed 0 bases and J 0 bases; nucleotides not matched to a gene: 5. CDR3 length: 16 residues. The CDR3 sequence: CASSLGGSGYQETQYF. The CDR3 DNA follows: TGCGCCAGCAGCTTGGGCGGTAGCGGGTACCAAGAGACCCAGTACTTC.

The sample holds many counts of this clonotype. This chain connects TRBV11-2 to TRBJ2-7, with 11 bases lining up with TRBD2. In germline, CDR1 is SGHAT, CDR2 FQNNGV. Losses at the gene ends were 5 bases for V and 5 bases for J; bases not matched to a gene: 5. CDR3 length: 14 amino acids. The CDR3 reads CASSAPGLADEQYF. CDR3 sequence (DNA): TGTGCCAGCAGCGCACCGGGACTAGCGGACGAGCAGTACTTC.

This clonotype has at least ten counts. The chain carries TRBV10-3 and TRBJ1-6; D is ambiguous. CDR1 ENHRY and CDR2 SYGVKD come from the germline V gene. The ends were cut back, 3 bases at V and 7 bases at J, with 7 bases in the middle. The length of the CDR3 is 13 residues. The CDR3 spells CAISDGGNSPLHF. The CDR3 nucleotides read TGTGCCATCAGTGACGGAGGGAATTCACCCCTCCACTTT.

The chain links TRBV28 to TRBJ2-4, with 8 bases fitting TRBD1. Germline CDR1 reads MDHEN; CDR2 reads SYDVKM. CDR3 length: 12 amino acids. V dropped 6 bases and J dropped 15; count of bases not matched to a gene: 10. In nucleotides, the CDR3 is TGTGCCAGCAGGCCCCCAGGGGGCCTTTTGTACTTC. It is translated as CASRPPGGLLYF.

In this sample, this clonotype turned up many times. CDR3 sequence: CASSYAGAGELFF. The CDR3 DNA follows: TGTGCCAGCAGTTACGCGGGAGCCGGGGAGCTGTTTTTT. V usage is TRBV12-3 or TRBV12-4 and J usage is TRBJ2-2; 7 bases are a match to TRBD2. The ends lost 4 bases at V and 6 bases at J; junction bases unmatched: 2. The CDR3 extends over 13 amino acids.

The V and J genes are TRBV28 and TRBJ2-7; D is uncertain. Trimming pared 1 base from V and 6 bases from J, leaving 16 bases between. The germline V gene has CDR1 MDHEN and CDR2 SYDVKM. This CDR3 is built from 15 residues. The CDR3, as DNA: TGTGCCAGCAGTTTATTGTTTCCGGGCGTAGGCGAGCAGTACTTC. It is translated as CASSLLFPGVGEQYF.

This clonotype was picked up a small number of times. The V and J genes are TRBV6-2 or TRBV6-3 and TRBJ1-2; 12 nucleotides agree with TRBD1. Germline V lookup: CDR1 MNHEY, CDR2 SVGEGT. V lost 5 bases, J lost 7 bases, and 5 bases stayed unmatched. CDR3 length equals 14 residues. The DNA of the CDR3 is TGTGCCAGCAGTAAGGGACAGGGGGCTCCTGGCTACACCTTC. It specifies CASSKGQGAPGYTF.

The chain combines TRBV7-9 with TRBJ2-4; either TRBD1 or TRBD2 may supply D (6 bases each). This CDR3 has 15 residues. Germline V gives CDR1 SEHNR, CDR2 FQNEAQ (reference sequence). Trimming took 1 base from V and 3 from J, leaving 10 bases between them. The CDR3 reads CASSLVGGGKNIQYF. The CDR3 DNA reads as TGTGCCAGCAGCTTAGTGGGGGGCGGCAAAAACATTCAGTACTTC.